The rows below give T cell receptor beta chains drawn from one sample of a study of blood T cell repertoires in COVID-19. TCRdb keeps only in-frame clones here, not all; method: immunoSEQ multiplex PCR. Of about 270,000 clones in the sample, 80% to 90% were seen once. The sample comprised PBMCs or T cells enriched from blood (not recorded which). The receptor source for this set is a woman aged 18-29 years who had recovered from COVID-19. The CDR3 runs from the conserved cysteine through the conserved F or W. Fields, in order: D gene, J gene, V gene, clone size, CDR3 protein, CDR3 DNA. D genes are given only for firm matches. Size is stated for part of the rows, as once, few or many counts, or as a class when the clone is expanded.

d_gene: TRBD2
j_gene: TRBJ2-3
v_gene: TRBV13
abundance: NA
CDR3aa: CASDLPGLAGGPDTQYF
CDR3nt: TGTGCCAGTGACCTCCCGGGACTAGCGGGGGGGCCGGATACGCAGTATTTT

d_gene: TRBD2
j_gene: TRBJ2-3
v_gene: TRBV6-4
abundance: many
CDR3aa: CASSDSRGATDTQYF
CDR3nt: TGTGCCAGCAGTGACTCGCGGGGGGCCACAGATACGCAGTATTTT

d_gene: NA
j_gene: TRBJ2-7
v_gene: TRBV7-9
abundance: NA
CDR3aa: CASSYQGYEQYF
CDR3nt: TGTGCCAGCAGCTATCAGGGCTACGAGCAGTACTTC

d_gene: NA
j_gene: TRBJ1-1
v_gene: TRBV5-4
abundance: NA
CDR3aa: CASSFRGGTEAFF
CDR3nt: TGTGCCAGCAGCTTTAGGGGTGGCACTGAAGCTTTCTTT

d_gene: NA
j_gene: TRBJ1-5
v_gene: TRBV12-2
abundance: NA
CDR3aa: CASRPGGSQPQHF
CDR3nt: TGTGCAAGTCGCCCGGGGGGAAGTCAGCCCCAGCATTTT

d_gene: NA
j_gene: TRBJ1-6
v_gene: TRBV5-6
abundance: few
CDR3aa: CASSLVREINMNSPLHF
CDR3nt: TGTGCCAGCAGCTTGGTTCGGGAAATAAATATGAATTCACCCCTCCACTTT

d_gene: NA
j_gene: TRBJ1-1
v_gene: TRBV15
abundance: NA
CDR3aa: CATSRDGGAEAFF
CDR3nt: TGTGCCACCAGCAGAGATGGGGGCGCTGAAGCTTTCTTT

d_gene: NA
j_gene: TRBJ2-1
v_gene: TRBV7-9
abundance: NA
CDR3aa: CASSQLTGSYNEQFF
CDR3nt: TGTGCCAGCAGTCAACTTACGGGGTCCTACAATGAGCAGTTCTTC

d_gene: TRBD1
j_gene: TRBJ1-2
v_gene: TRBV16
abundance: NA
CDR3aa: CASSVTGTGAYGYTF
CDR3nt: TGTGCCAGCAGCGTGACCGGGACAGGGGCCTATGGCTACACCTTC

d_gene: NA
j_gene: TRBJ1-2
v_gene: TRBV7-2
abundance: NA
CDR3aa: CASSLGGGFGYTF
CDR3nt: TGTGCCAGCAGCTTAGGCGGGGGGTTTGGCTACACCTTC

d_gene: TRBD1
j_gene: TRBJ1-3
v_gene: TRBV10-3
abundance: NA
CDR3aa: CASHSGTGNGNTIYF
CDR3nt: TGTGCCAGTCACTCCGGGACAGGGAATGGAAACACCATATATTTT

d_gene: TRBD2
j_gene: TRBJ2-7
v_gene: TRBV28
abundance: once
CDR3aa: CASRRPTSGVTYEQYF
CDR3nt: TGTGCCAGCAGGCGCCCCACTAGCGGGGTTACCTACGAGCAGTACTTC

d_gene: NA
j_gene: TRBJ1-4
v_gene: TRBV19
abundance: once
CDR3aa: CASSISLPGWSGEKLFF
CDR3nt: TGTGCCAGTAGTATCTCCCTCCCGGGGTGGTCCGGTGAAAAACTGTTTTTT

d_gene: NA
j_gene: TRBJ2-1
v_gene: TRBV19
abundance: NA
CDR3aa: CASSNRGNNEQFF
CDR3nt: TGTGCCAGTAGTAACCGGGGGAACAATGAGCAGTTCTTC

d_gene: NA
j_gene: TRBJ1-5
v_gene: TRBV30
abundance: NA
CDR3aa: CAWSIKGGNQPQHF
CDR3nt: TGTGCCTGGAGTATTAAAGGGGGCAATCAGCCCCAGCATTTT

d_gene: NA
j_gene: TRBJ2-7
v_gene: TRBV4-1
abundance: NA
CDR3aa: CASSPPFPSEQYF
CDR3nt: TGCGCCAGCAGCCCCCCGTTCCCTAGCGAGCAGTACTTC

d_gene: TRBD1
j_gene: TRBJ1-5
v_gene: TRBV19
abundance: NA
CDR3aa: CASSIDDRVNQPQHF
CDR3nt: TGTGCCAGTAGTATAGACGACAGGGTCAATCAGCCCCAGCATTTT

d_gene: NA
j_gene: TRBJ2-3
v_gene: TRBV4-1
abundance: NA
CDR3aa: CASSQAPTGVFTDTQYF
CDR3nt: TGCGCCAGCAGCCAAGCCCCAACGGGGGTATTCACAGATACGCAGTATTTT